The present TCR beta chain was sequenced within a study of T cell clusters in autoimmune cytopenias. General study points: Compared with active autoimmune hepatitis patients, healthy donors showed approximately 3-fold more exclusive TRB clusters. Primary autoimmune cytopenia patients appeared to lack physiological T cell clusters present in healthy donors.

Each sample's input was roughly 270 ng genomic DNA, 40,000 or so genome equivalents. One tube held mixed TRB-A and TRB-B primer pools for touch-down PCR. TCRdb processed the multiplex PCR reads again and assigns one entry to each CDR3 protein, with no DNA. The table lists over 6,000 distinct CDR3 sequences. This CDR3 comprises 12 residues. Germline CDR1 MNHNY, CDR2 SVGAGI (reference sequence). This clonotype counts as medium-sized (0.01 to 0.1%) by frequency. Its antigen is not identified. A further study also used this sample, focusing on T cell repertoires in aging, cancer and after chemotherapy.

Material: peripheral blood. This clonotype was obtained from a human donor in good health. V and J are TRBV6-6 and TRBJ2-7; TCRdb lists TRBD2, though no DNA is available to test this call. CDR3: CASSHGGYEQYF.